One sample yielded the 29 T cell receptor beta chains listed below, sequenced in a study of vaccination effects on CD4 cells after COVID-19. What these receptors recognize is not known. Data came from immunoSEQ multiplex PCR; TCRdb stores just in-frame clones and leaves some out. The sample includes 20,000 to 25,000 clones, roughly four fifths seen only once; the top ten take 11%. It was after roughly 11 days of culture that CD4+ T cells were isolated. This specimen was CD4+ T cells from PBMCs cultured without peptide, taken before COVID-19 vaccination. The receptors were gathered from a human donor who received a COVID-19 vaccine.

The chain has TRBV5-1 and TRBJ2-1; 8 bases are shared with TRBD2. The germline V gene has CDR1 SGHRS and CDR2 YFSETQ. V was clipped by 5 bases and J by 7 bases; unmatched bases: 17. CDR3 length equals 17 residues. CDR3 region: CASSLQPPGLVTNEQFF. The CDR3 DNA is TGCGCCAGCAGTCTTCAACCACCGGGACTAGTTACGAATGAGCAGTTCTTC.

This CDR3 reads CASSHPHGGLNTGELFF. For the CDR3, the DNA is TGTGCCAGCAGCCACCCTCACGGGGGCCTGAACACCGGGGAGCTGTTTTTT. The chain carries TRBV3-1 (or the pseudogene TRBV3-2) and TRBJ2-2; D may correspond to TRBD1 or TRBD2 (6 bases each). V shed 3 bases and J shed 1 base, with 15 bases lying between them. CDR3 length: 17 residues. Germline V gives CDR1 LGHDT, CDR2 YNNKEL (reference sequence).

The CDR3 DNA reads as TGTGCCAGCAGCCCCCAGAGAGAGTTGGCGCAGTACTTC. This gives the protein CASSPQRELAQYF. The V and J genes are TRBV3-1 (or the pseudogene TRBV3-2) and TRBJ2-7; no definite D call. From germline, CDR1 is LGHDT and CDR2 YNNKEL (reference sequence). Trimming left V 4 bases short and J 9 bases short, with 16 bases between. This CDR3 comprises 13 residues.

This clone was seen a handful of times. This chain uses TRBV5-1 with TRBJ2-3; no firm D call. Germline V gene sequence: CDR1 SGHRS, CDR2 YFSETQ. Trimming took 2 bases from V and 3 from J, leaving 4 bases between them. This CDR3 has 12 residues. The CDR3 nucleotides are TGCGCCAGCAGCTTTTCGACAGATACGCAGTATTTT. Its translation: CASSFSTDTQYF.

This clone was found a few times. The rearrangement joins TRBV14 to TRBJ1-2; TRBD1 matches at 8 bases. From germline, CDR1 is SGHDN and CDR2 FVKESK. The CDR3 covers 15 residues. After removal of 0 bases from V and 5 bases from J, the junction contained 5 bases not matched to a gene. This chain's CDR3 is CASSQDYYRGYGYTF. CDR3 DNA sequence: TGTGCCAGCAGCCAAGATTACTACAGGGGGTATGGCTACACCTTC.

The V gene is TRBV6-5, the J gene TRBJ1-5, with 7 nucleotides matching TRBD1. Germline assignment: CDR1 MNHEY and CDR2 SVGAGI. After removal of 6 bases from V and 2 bases from J, the junction contained 7 bases not matched to a gene. The CDR3 covers 15 residues. In DNA, the CDR3 is TGTGCCAGCAGGGTAGGGGGCGTCGGCAATCAGCCCCAGCATTTT. It codes for CASRVGGVGNQPQHF.

J is TRBJ1-1 and V is TRBV30; 11 nucleotides match TRBD1. This CDR3 is 13 amino acids long. Unmatched junction bases numbered 1, after V lost 3 bases and J lost 4 bases. Germline lookup yields CDR1 GTSNPN and CDR2 SVGIG (reference sequence). CDR3 region: CAWRGQGGTEAFF. CDR3 DNA sequence: TGTGCCTGGAGGGGACAGGGGGGCACTGAAGCTTTCTTT. The full variable domain, rest sourced from reference TRBV30 and TRBJ1-1, is SQTIHQWPATLVQPVGSPLSLECTVEGTSNPNLYWYRQAAGRGLQLLFYSVGIGQISSEVPQNLSASRPQDRQFILSSKKLLLSDSGFYLCAWRGQGGTEAFFGQGTRLTVV.

The chain links TRBV11-2 to TRBJ2-1; 7 bases are shared with TRBD2. The CDR3 covers 15 residues. Germline-derived CDR1 and CDR2 are SGHAT and FQNNGV. Trimming took 5 bases from V and 2 from J; bases not matched to a gene: 6. The CDR3: CASSREREPYNEQFF. DNA for the CDR3: TGTGCCAGCAGCCGAGAGCGGGAACCCTACAATGAGCAGTTCTTC.

This chain uses TRBV30 with TRBJ1-2; D call uncertain. The V gene's germline CDR1 is GTSNPN and CDR2 SVGIG (reference sequence). The CDR3 sequence is 12 residues long. The V end lost 1 base, the J end lost 4 bases, and 7 bases lay between the germline ends. CDR3: CAWSGTAYGYTF. DNA of the CDR3: TGTGCCTGGAGTGGAACAGCCTATGGCTACACCTTC.

The chain uses TRBV10-3 and TRBJ2-7; D call uncertain. Trimming removed 5 bases at V and 3 bases at J, with 17 bases between. Per the germline V gene, CDR1 is ENHRY and CDR2 is SYGVKD. This CDR3 region has 15 residues. CDR3 DNA sequence: TGTGCCATCAGTAAGACCCTCGAAGGTCTCTACGAGCAGTACTTC. This sequence encodes CAISKTLEGLYEQYF.

The sample holds one count of this clone. J is TRBJ2-6 and V is TRBV9; 8 nucleotides match TRBD1. This CDR3 is 16 amino acids long. Germline loops: CDR1 SGDLS, CDR2 YYNGEE. V was clipped by 4 bases and J by 4 bases; unmatched bases: 7. The CDR3 region is CASSPRQGSGANVLTF. CDR3 sequence (DNA): TGTGCCAGCAGCCCAAGACAGGGGAGCGGGGCCAACGTCCTGACTTTC.

The chain links TRBV5-1 to TRBJ1-4, with no clear D. The CDR3 totals 15 residues. Per germline, CDR1 SGHRS and CDR2 YFSETQ. The germline V and J ends were trimmed by 4 bases and 0 bases, with 10 bases remaining between them. The CDR3 DNA reads as TGCGCCAGCAGCCAGACGGTTGCAACTAATGAAAAACTGTTTTTT. It yields the protein CASSQTVATNEKLFF.

This chain uses TRBV5-4 with TRBJ1-2; weak D call: TRBD1 (6 bases). V was shortened by 2 bases and J by 4 bases, with 12 bases between the two germline ends. CDR1 is SGHNT, CDR2 YYREEE, per germline (reference sequence). The CDR3 spans 14 residues. The CDR3 DNA reads TGTGCCAGCAGCTTTCTGGACAGCTTCTATGGCTACACCTTC. Its translation: CASSFLDSFYGYTF. Looking up the rest from reference TRBV5-4 and TRBJ1-2 gives the full variable domain: ETGVTQSPTHLIKTRGQQVTLRCSSQSGHNTVSWYQQALGQGPQFIFQYYREEENGRGNFPPRFSGLQFPNYSSELNVNALELDDSALYLCASSFLDSFYGYTFGSGTRLTVV.

V gene TRBV5-1 combines with J gene TRBJ2-7, with TRBD1 identical over 10 bases. Per germline, CDR1 SGHRS and CDR2 YFSETQ. V lost 0 bases and J lost 4; bases outside the gene matches: 4. The CDR3 is 15 residues long. CDR3 sequence: CASSLGQGARYEQYF. Here the CDR3 DNA reads TGCGCCAGCAGCTTGGGACAGGGGGCCCGATACGAGCAGTACTTC. Filled out from reference TRBV5-1 and TRBJ2-7, the complete variable domain reads KAGVTQTPRYLIKTRGQQVTLSCSPISGHRSVSWYQQTPGQGLQFLFEYFSETQRNKGNFPGRFSGRQFSNSRSEMNVSTLELGDSALYLCASSLGQGARYEQYFGPGTRLTVT.

The chain links TRBV19 to TRBJ2-3; D uncertain. The CDR3 consists of 15 residues. V shed 3 bases and J shed 2 bases, with 12 bases lying between them. The germline V gene has CDR1 LNHDA and CDR2 SQIVND (reference sequence). CDR3 nucleotides: TGTGCCAGTAGTATGAGAGCACAGATCACAGATACGCAGTATTTT. Its protein product is CASSMRAQITDTQYF. The full variable domain, completed using reference TRBV19 and TRBJ2-3, is DGGITQSPKYLFRKEGQNVTLSCEQNLNHDAMYWYRQDPGQGLRLIYYSQIVNDFQKGDIAEGYSVSREKKESFPLTVTSAQKNPTAFYLCASSMRAQITDTQYFGPGTRLTVL.

This rearrangement joins TRBV3-1 (or the pseudogene TRBV3-2) to TRBJ1-2, with D possibly matching TRBD1 (5 bases). Per the germline V gene, CDR1 is LGHDT and CDR2 is YNNKEL (reference sequence). The CDR3 sequence is 15 residues long. The germline V and J ends were trimmed by 3 bases and 9 bases, with 20 bases remaining between them. The CDR3 DNA sequence: TGTGCCAGCAGCCATGGTTGGGACGAGGCCTCGAGCTACACCTTC. It is translated as CASSHGWDEASSYTF.

This clone was recorded only once. This chain joins TRBV9 and TRBJ2-1; D is possibly TRBD2 (6 bases). Trimming shortened V by 0 bases and J by 2 bases, and 15 bases separated the two germline ends. Germline lookup yields CDR1 SGDLS and CDR2 YYNGEE. This CDR3 spans 17 amino acids. The CDR3 loop reads CASSVVGGSRAYNEQFF. The CDR3 DNA reads TGTGCCAGCAGCGTAGTTGGAGGGAGCCGAGCCTACAATGAGCAGTTCTTC. The full variable domain, with the rest looked up from reference TRBV9 and TRBJ2-1, is DSGVTQTPKHLITATGQRVTLRCSPRSGDLSVYWYQQSLDQGLQFLIQYYNGEERAKGNILERFSAQQFPDLHSELNLSSLELGDSALYFCASSVVGGSRAYNEQFFGPGTRLTVL.

V is TRBV14 and J is TRBJ1-4; perhaps TRBD1 as D (5 bases). Germline CDR1 is SGHDN and CDR2 is FVKESK. Trimming cost V 4 bases and J 1 base, with 13 bases left between them. CDR3 length equals 16 residues. In nucleotides, the CDR3 is TGTGCCAGCAGCCTTGACGTAAGGGGAACTAATGAAAAACTGTTTTTT. Translation gives CASSLDVRGTNEKLFF.

This clone showed up just once. This chain connects TRBV7-8 to TRBJ1-4; 11 nucleotides match TRBD1. Germline V gene lookup returns CDR1 SGHVS and CDR2 FQNEAQ. V was clipped by 3 bases and J by 8 bases; unmatched bases: 11. This CDR3 is 17 amino acids long. CDR3 in DNA: TGTGCCAGCAGCTTCCGTCCGGACAGGGGGCCCGAAGAAAAACTGTTTTTT. It is translated as CASSFRPDRGPEEKLFF.

This clone was observed a few times. This chain joins TRBV7-9 and TRBJ1-4, with TRBD1 as a possible D gene (5 bases). This CDR3 comprises 13 residues. Germline V gene sequence: CDR1 SEHNR, CDR2 FQNEAQ (reference sequence). V was pared by 3 bases and J by 8 bases, with 10 bases between. DNA for the CDR3: TGTGCCAGCAGCTTGGAGGGACGGGAAAAACTGTTTTTT. As protein: CASSLEGREKLFF.

V and J are TRBV11-1 and TRBJ2-2; 11 bases are a match to TRBD2. The V and J ends lost 4 bases and 7 bases, in that order; junction bases with no gene match: 2. The germline CDR1 and CDR2 sequences are SGHAT and FQDESV (reference sequence). The CDR3 consists of 14 residues. CDR3 coding DNA: TGTGCCAGCAGCTCTGGGACTAGCGGCGGGGAGCTGTTTTTT. This gives the protein CASSSGTSGGELFF.

V gene TRBV6-5 combines with J gene TRBJ1-3, with D unclear. Germline CDR1 and CDR2: MNHEY and SVGAGI. The CDR3 has 15 amino acids. V was clipped by 6 bases and J by 0 bases, with 12 bases between them. The CDR3 is CASSPSRFSGNTIYF. As DNA, the CDR3 is TGTGCCAGCAGCCCCAGTCGCTTCTCTGGAAACACCATATATTTT.

J is TRBJ2-5 and V is TRBV5-1, with a possible D match to TRBD2 (6 bases). The germline V and J ends were trimmed by 3 bases and 4 bases, with 22 bases remaining between them. Germline values: CDR1 SGHRS, CDR2 YFSETQ. This CDR3 is 17 amino acids long. The CDR3 protein is CASSSGILASGVETQYF. The CDR3 DNA sequence: TGCGCCAGCAGCTCCGGAATACTAGCTTCGGGAGTAGAGACCCAGTACTTC.

This chain links TRBV27 with TRBJ2-3; TRBD1 is a possible D gene (6 bases). CDR1 is MNHEY, CDR2 SMNVEV, per germline (reference sequence). The CDR3 has 16 residues. V was clipped by 5 bases and J by 5 bases, with 20 bases between them. CDR3 bases: TGTGCCAGCAGTGCCGCGGGCAGGGGCTTAGTAGATACGCAGTATTTT. It encodes CASSAAGRGLVDTQYF.

Of note for this clone: Other DNA sequences within the sample encode an identical CDR3. The V and J genes are TRBV11-2 and TRBJ1-2, with a possible D match to TRBD1 (5 bases). This CDR3 is 15 amino acids long. Germline loops: CDR1 SGHAT, CDR2 FQNNGV. The V gene lost 0 bases and the J gene lost 0 bases, with 8 bases spanning the gap. CDR3 loop: CASSLDPGANYGYTF. Here the CDR3 DNA reads TGTGCCAGCAGCTTAGATCCGGGGGCTAACTATGGCTACACCTTC.

This clone occurred a few times. The V call is TRBV4-2, the J call TRBJ2-1; D is unresolved. In germline, CDR1 is LGHNA, CDR2 YNFKEQ. Trimming left V 0 bases short and J 14 bases short, with 23 bases between. The CDR3 has 16 amino acids. The CDR3 nucleotides read TGTGCCAGCAGCCAAGATTTTAGCAGAGTGGGCTCCGCGGAGTTCTTC. Translation: CASSQDFSRVGSAEFF.

The rearrangement uses TRBV28 and TRBJ2-2; D may be TRBD1 (6 bases). The germline V gene has CDR1 MDHEN and CDR2 SYDVKM. Trimming removed 1 base from V and 3 bases from J, with 9 bases in between. This CDR3 has 15 amino acids. The CDR3 loop reads CASSLSGTYTGELFF. The CDR3 DNA reads TGTGCCAGCAGTTTATCCGGGACATACACCGGGGAGCTGTTTTTT.

The CDR3 DNA reads as TGTGCCTGGAGTTTTGATCTGTACCAAGAGACCCAGTACTTC. Protein product: CAWSFDLYQETQYF. The V call is TRBV30, the J call TRBJ2-5; the D is unclear. CDR3 length equals 14 residues. V was clipped by 2 bases and J by 0 bases, with 10 bases between them. The germline V gene encodes CDR1 GTSNPN and CDR2 SVGIG (reference sequence).

The chain links TRBV7-9 to TRBJ1-1; D is uncertain. Germline loops: CDR1 SEHNR, CDR2 FQNEAQ (reference sequence). V lost 5 bases, J lost 5 bases, and 18 bases lay in between. The CDR3 sequence is 15 residues long. Written as DNA, the CDR3 is TGTGCCAGCAGCGAATGGGCCATTAGTGAGACTGAAGCTTTCTTT. Encoded protein: CASSEWAISETEAFF.